This entry concerns a single T cell receptor beta chain. Everyone who donated was a Caucasian adult who lived in Nashville, Tennessee. Germline CDR1 is MDHEN and CDR2 is SYDVKM. V dropped 2 bases and J dropped 4; count of bases not matched to a gene: 5. The CDR3 consists of 14 residues. This entry is derived from a study of shared clonotypes between healthy human individuals. At deep level, the assay was performed. Once extracted for a subset, genomic DNA was divided evenly among several immunoSEQ plates. Authors' data handling: Junction-only sequences without quality scores came from ImmunoSEQ, so filtering differed. The protocol was immunoSEQ multiplex PCR, while the TCRdb copy is restricted to in-frame clones and leaves out a portion. V, J and clone size are those of that table, while D and trimming were read from the DNA. The sample lists about 99,000 clones; about half were seen once.

This TCR came from a woman in her thirties or forties in good health. Some clones in this sample may be carry-over from other donors' samples. V and J are TRBV28 and TRBJ2-7, with 7 bases matching TRBD2. The sample comprised PBMCs. CDR3 amino acids: CASSLAGATYEQYF. For the CDR3, the DNA is TGTGCCAGCAGTTTAGCGGGAGCAACGTACGAGCAGTACTTC.